This TCR beta chain stems from a study of blood T cells in healthy people across ages. Notes on the study in general: A roughly linear fall in TCR beta diversity per million T cells was seen with increasing age.

With a J-beta primer mix and a sample-barcoded 5' primer, a second PCR ran about 6 to 11 cycles. TCRdb independently ran MiXCR on the 5' RACE reads; one entry per CDR3 protein. The profile shows approximately 940,000 distinct CDR3 sequences, around 49% of them singletons. This clonotype was detected only a few times. Its antigen is unidentified. CDR1 and CDR2 (germline): SGHTA, FQGNSA. V lost 8 bases to trimming and J lost 3 bases; unmatched junction nucleotides: 11. The CDR3 is 15 amino acids. This chain connects TRBV7-2 to TRBJ2-7; 9 bases agree with TRBD1. The source of this sequence is a man aged 25-45 years in good health. Source material: blood. CDR3 protein: CASVTGTGPNYEQYF. As DNA, the CDR3 is TGTGCCAGCGTCACCGGGACAGGGCCCAACTACGAGCAGTACTTC.